A single sample gave rise to the 10 T cell receptor beta chains below, sequenced in a study of Ad26.COV2.S vaccination and SARS-CoV-2 variants. The sample's treatment: about 20 received Ad26.COV2.S at low or high dose, single or two shots; roughly five received placebo; per-sample allocation not given. Specimens were obtained on day 63 following the first vaccine or placebo injection. Only in-frame clones appear in the TCRdb table, and some are missing; sequencing was by immunoSEQ multiplex PCR. The sample lists some 410,000 clones; about 92% were seen once. The sample in question was peripheral blood, obtained in a trial of Ad26.COV2.S vaccine versus placebo. These receptors all come from a person between 18 and 59 years old who received the Ad26.COV2.S COVID-19 vaccine or a placebo.

This rearrangement joins TRBV19 to TRBJ1-5, with D possibly TRBD1 on 5 matching bases. The V end lost 6 bases, the J end lost 3 bases, and 15 bases lay between the germline ends. Germline lookup yields CDR1 LNHDA and CDR2 SQIVND (reference sequence). This CDR3 has 15 amino acids. CDR3 DNA sequence: TGTGCCAGTAGAAAACGAGGGGAATTCAATCAGCCCCAGCATTTT. Translation gives CASRKRGEFNQPQHF.

V gene TRBV12-3 or TRBV12-4 combines with J gene TRBJ2-7; D is possibly TRBD2 (6 bases). V lost 5 bases and J 7 bases, leaving 6 bases between the germline ends. This CDR3 region has 10 residues. DNA of the CDR3: TGTGCCAGCAGTGGGGGGGAGCAGTACTTC. Encoded protein: CASSGGEQYF.

This chain uses TRBV5-1 with TRBJ2-3; D uncertain. Germline V gene sequence: CDR1 SGHRS, CDR2 YFSETQ. The CDR3 sequence is 12 residues long. Trimming pared 3 bases from V and 3 bases from J, leaving 5 bases between. The CDR3 nucleotides are TGCGCCAGCAGCTCAATAACAGATACGCAGTATTTT. This translates into CASSSITDTQYF.

The chain couples TRBV4-3 to TRBJ1-4; 11 bases are shared with TRBD1. Losses at the gene ends were 3 bases for V and 0 bases for J; bases not matched to a gene: 9. CDR1 and CDR2 from the germline V gene are LGHNA and YSLEER. The CDR3 is 19 amino acids. The chain's CDR3 is CASSHQPGQGVATNEKLFF. Written as DNA, the CDR3 is TGCGCCAGCAGCCACCAACCGGGACAGGGGGTTGCAACTAATGAAAAACTGTTTTTT.

V usage is TRBV4-1 and J usage is TRBJ1-5; TRBD1 might be the D (5 bases). Germline CDR1 MGHRA, CDR2 YSYEKL. V was clipped by 0 bases and J by 4 bases, with 13 bases between them. There are 16 residues in the CDR3. The CDR3 region is CASSQDVRQGNQPQHF. The CDR3 bases are TGCGCCAGCAGCCAAGATGTTCGGCAGGGAAATCAGCCCCAGCATTTT.

J is TRBJ2-5 and V is TRBV19, with 8 nucleotides matching TRBD1. From germline, CDR1 is LNHDA and CDR2 SQIVND (reference sequence). Trimming at V came to 3 bases and at J to 5 bases, leaving 5 bases not matched to a gene. The CDR3 is 14 amino acids. CDR3 region: CASSMDRDKETQYF. CDR3 coding DNA: TGTGCCAGTAGTATGGACAGGGATAAGGAGACCCAGTACTTC.

This chain connects TRBV4-1 to TRBJ2-7; D remains ambiguous. Germline CDR1 is MGHRA and CDR2 is YSYEKL. V was trimmed by 4 bases and J by 7 bases, leaving 14 bases between them. The CDR3 has 13 amino acids. The CDR3 DNA sequence: TGCGCCAGCAGCCTGAGTCTGGTGGAGGAGCAGTACTTC. Translating it yields CASSLSLVEEQYF.

CDR3 sequence: CASSVVASGGIYNEQFF. The CDR3 nucleotides are TGTGCCAGCAGCGTAGTGGCTAGCGGGGGGATCTACAATGAGCAGTTCTTC. The chain has TRBV9 and TRBJ2-1, with 11 bases that match TRBD2. This CDR3 is 17 amino acids long. J gave up 3 bases and V 0 bases, and 5 bases lay outside the gene matches. Germline V gives CDR1 SGDLS, CDR2 YYNGEE.

The V gene is TRBV10-1, the J gene TRBJ2-1; D unclear. Trimming cost V 5 bases and J 1 base, with 9 bases left between them. This CDR3 is built from 14 residues. CDR1 is WNHNN, CDR2 SYGVQD, per germline (reference sequence). The CDR3 is CASSFDGSYNEQFF. The CDR3 DNA is TGCGCCAGCAGTTTCGACGGATCCTACAATGAGCAGTTCTTC.

V usage is TRBV20-1 and J usage is TRBJ2-1, with 10 bases identical to TRBD2. The junction had 6 bases not matched to a gene; V was cut back by 3 bases and J by 4 bases. Germline CDR1 and CDR2: DFQATT and SNEGSKA (reference sequence). The CDR3 spans 15 residues. The CDR3 DNA sequence: TGCAGTGCTAGTGGAGCGGGGGGGGATTACAATGAGCAGTTCTTC. It is translated as CSASGAGGDYNEQFF.